This passage covers 30 T cell receptor beta chains from one sample sequenced in a study of shared clonotypes between healthy human individuals. TCRdb keeps only in-frame clones here, not all; method: immunoSEQ multiplex PCR. Here the sample spans approximately 2.1 million clones, roughly 93% being singletons. The sample was naive CD4+ T cells from PBMCs. The sample's subset: CD45RA+ positively selected. The receptors shown here come from a man aged 18 to 35 in good health. Some clones in this sample may be carry-over from other donors' samples.

CDR3 coding DNA: TGTGCCAGCAGCCCATATGGTAGCGGGACCTACAATGAGCAGTTCTTC. It yields the protein CASSPYGSGTYNEQFF. The rearrangement links TRBV7-8 to TRBJ2-1, with 8 bases fitting TRBD2. Germline V gives CDR1 SGHVS, CDR2 FQNEAQ. The CDR3 loop spans 16 amino acids. The ends lost 5 bases at V and 2 bases at J; junction bases unmatched: 8.

The CDR3 region is CASSPGGGMKETQYF. The CDR3 DNA is TGCGCCAGCAGCCCCGGTGGAGGGATGAAAGAGACCCAGTACTTC. V usage is TRBV5-1 and J usage is TRBJ2-5; weak D call: TRBD2 (6 bases). Germline loops: CDR1 SGHRS, CDR2 YFSETQ. This CDR3 spans 15 amino acids. The germline V and J ends were trimmed by 4 bases and 3 bases, with 16 bases remaining between them.

The CDR3 region has the DNA TGTGCCAGCTCAACCGGGACAGCTGAAGCTTTCTTT. Amino acids: CASSTGTAEAFF. The V gene is TRBV18, the J gene TRBJ1-1, with 7 bases aligning to TRBD1. Germline V gives CDR1 KGHSH, CDR2 LQKENI. The V and J ends lost 5 bases and 6 bases, in that order; junction bases with no gene match: 3. The CDR3 is 12 residues long.

The chain couples TRBV30 to TRBJ1-2; a possible D gene is TRBD1 (5 bases). The CDR3 is made up of 16 amino acids. Trimming took off 5 bases at V and 6 bases at J, with 25 bases between the two ends. Germline lookup yields CDR1 GTSNPN and CDR2 SVGIG (reference sequence). The CDR3 here is CAWAGTPIPQHHGYTF. The CDR3 nucleotides are TGTGCCTGGGCCGGGACTCCAATCCCCCAACACCATGGCTACACCTTC.

This clone was observed a few times. Other DNA sequences in this specimen translate into the identical CDR3. The chain employs TRBV7-3 and TRBJ1-1; no clear D. V gave up 2 bases and J gave up 4 bases, with 8 bases separating them. The CDR3 totals 13 residues. Germline V lookup: CDR1 SGHTA, CDR2 FQGTGA. CDR3 sequence: CASSLLVGTEAFF. CDR3 nucleotide sequence: TGTGCCAGCAGCTTACTGGTCGGCACTGAAGCTTTCTTT.

The chain employs TRBV9 and TRBJ1-1, with a tentative D call TRBD1 (6 bases). CDR1 and CDR2 (germline): SGDLS, YYNGEE. Trimming removed 0 bases at V and 5 bases at J, with 11 bases between. The CDR3 extends over 14 amino acids. The CDR3: CASSVGGAHTEAFF. CDR3 nucleotide sequence: TGTGCCAGCAGCGTAGGGGGGGCGCATACTGAAGCTTTCTTT.

This rearrangement joins TRBV6-5 to TRBJ2-7, with 8 bases matching TRBD1. Germline lookup yields CDR1 MNHEY and CDR2 SVGAGI. Unmatched junction bases numbered 12, after V lost 7 bases and J lost 7 bases. CDR3 length: 14 amino acids. The CDR3 DNA reads TGTGCCAGCACCCGGGGACAGGAGCTCCGTGAGCAGTACTTC. This gives the protein CASTRGQELREQYF.

Points on this clone: Other DNA sequences in the sample encode the same CDR3. The genes are TRBV6-5 and TRBJ2-7; TRBD2 matches at 9 bases. The ends lost 0 bases at V and 0 bases at J; junction bases unmatched: 3. CDR1 MNHEY and CDR2 SVGAGI come from the germline V gene. This CDR3 is built from 16 residues. In DNA form, the CDR3 reads TGTGCCAGCAGTTACTCGAGTAGCGGGAGCTCCTACGAGCAGTACTTC. Amino acid sequence: CASSYSSSGSSYEQYF.

For this clone: Distinct nucleotide sequences in the sample also encode this CDR3. The rearrangement joins TRBV19 to TRBJ2-1, with 12 bases aligning to TRBD2. CDR1 LNHDA and CDR2 SQIVND come from the germline V gene (reference sequence). The V gene end was trimmed by 6 bases and the J gene end by 7 bases; junction bases not matched to a gene: 4. The CDR3 length is 14 residues. The CDR3 nucleotides read TGTGCCAGTAGGTGGACTAGCGGGAATAATGAGCAGTTCTTC. It specifies CASRWTSGNNEQFF.

The V gene is TRBV30, the J gene TRBJ1-3; TRBD1 agrees at 9 bases. Germline CDR1 and CDR2: GTSNPN and SVGIG (reference sequence). CDR3 size: 15 residues. The V gene end was trimmed by 0 bases and the J gene end by 1 base; junction bases not matched to a gene: 1. Written as DNA, the CDR3 is TGTGCCTGGAGTGTGGGGACAGGGTCTGGAAACACCATATATTTT. Its translation is CAWSVGTGSGNTIYF.

The V and J genes are TRBV29-1 and TRBJ1-5; TRBD1 aligns across 7 bases. V trimming: 5 bases; J trimming: 10 bases; junction bases outside the gene matches: 11. Looked up from germline, CDR1 is SQVTM and CDR2 is ANQGSEA. The CDR3 spans 13 residues. CDR3 loop: CSVHRQGQQPQHF. Written as DNA, the CDR3 is TGCAGCGTTCACCGACAGGGTCAACAACCCCAGCATTTT.

The rearrangement uses TRBV4-1 and TRBJ2-1, with a tentative D call TRBD2 (5 bases). CDR3 length: 14 residues. CDR1 MGHRA and CDR2 YSYEKL come from the germline V gene. V was pared by 3 bases and J by 0 bases, with 6 bases between. The CDR3 nucleotides read TGCGCCAGCAGCCACCTAGCCTCCTACAATGAGCAGTTCTTC. It yields the protein CASSHLASYNEQFF.

The chain carries TRBV7-7 and TRBJ2-3; 7 bases match TRBD2. CDR1 and CDR2 (germline): SSHAT, FNYEAQ (reference sequence). J lost 3 bases, V lost 4 bases, and 4 bases had no gene match. The CDR3 is made up of 14 amino acids. Written as DNA, the CDR3 is TGTGCCAGCAGCTCAGCGGGATCGACAGATACGCAGTATTTT. This encodes CASSSAGSTDTQYF. The entire variable domain, with the rest obtained from reference TRBV7-7 and TRBJ2-3, is as follows: GAGVSQSPRYKVTKRGQDVTLRCDPISSHATLYWYQQALGQGPEFLTYFNYEAQPDKSGLPSDRFSAERPEGSISTLTIQRTEQRDSAMYRCASSSAGSTDTQYFGPGTRLTVL.

The chain is built from TRBV7-2 and TRBJ1-1; 9 nucleotides line up with TRBD1. There are 16 residues in the CDR3. Germline V gene sequence: CDR1 SGHTA, CDR2 FQGNSA. The J segment lost 0 bases and the V segment lost 3 bases, leaving 5 bases of the junction unmatched. The CDR3 DNA reads as TGTGCCAGCAGCTTGGGGACAGGGATAATGAACACTGAAGCTTTCTTT. The encoded protein is CASSLGTGIMNTEAFF.

The chain is built from TRBV5-3 and TRBJ2-3; the match to TRBD2 covers 9 bases. TRBV5-3 qualifies as an ORF whose function is uncertain. The CDR3 is made up of 17 amino acids. V was clipped by 6 bases and J by 4 bases; unmatched bases: 15. This chain's CDR3 is CARNPERVAGASDTQYF. Written as DNA, the CDR3 is TGTGCCAGAAACCCGGAGAGGGTAGCGGGAGCATCAGATACGCAGTATTTT.

The chain employs TRBV5-4 and TRBJ2-3; perhaps TRBD1 as D (6 bases). V was trimmed by 2 bases and J by 0 bases, leaving 10 bases between them. This CDR3 spans 15 amino acids. The germline V gene has CDR1 SGHNT and CDR2 YYREEE (reference sequence). CDR3 residues: CASSFGGQSTDTQYF. The CDR3 bases are TGTGCCAGCAGCTTTGGGGGCCAAAGCACAGATACGCAGTATTTT.

V gene TRBV19 combines with J gene TRBJ1-5; D not certain. CDR3 length: 14 residues. Germline lookup yields CDR1 LNHDA and CDR2 SQIVND (reference sequence). The ends were cut back, 7 bases at V and 6 bases at J, with 16 bases in the middle. The CDR3 coding sequence is TGTGCCAGTAACGCCGCCTACATGGGTCAGCCCCAGCATTTT. Encoded protein: CASNAAYMGQPQHF.

This chain uses TRBV11-2 with TRBJ2-7; 7 bases agree with TRBD2. The CDR3 runs to 15 residues. Unmatched junction bases numbered 9, after V lost 5 bases and J lost 2 bases. Germline assignment: CDR1 SGHAT and CDR2 FQNNGV. The CDR3 nucleotides read TGTGCCAGCAGCGTAAGCGGGACGGTAGCCTACGAGCAGTACTTC. This sequence encodes CASSVSGTVAYEQYF.

The chain has TRBV6-1 and TRBJ2-6; tentative D call: TRBD1 (6 bases). Per germline, CDR1 MNHNS and CDR2 SASEGT. Trimming took 7 bases from V and 1 from J, leaving 11 bases between them. The CDR3 is made up of 15 amino acids. The CDR3 loop is CASKRDISGANVLTF. In nucleotides, the CDR3 is TGTGCCAGCAAGAGGGACATTTCTGGGGCCAACGTCCTGACTTTC.

This chain links TRBV7-3 with TRBJ1-2; no firm D call. V dropped 2 bases and J dropped 6 bases, with 10 bases sitting between them. The CDR3 is 13 amino acids. Per germline, CDR1 SGHTA and CDR2 FQGTGA. CDR3: CASSLRTGDGYTF. The CDR3 nucleotides read TGTGCCAGCAGCTTACGTACCGGGGATGGCTACACCTTC.

This rearrangement joins TRBV10-3 to TRBJ2-7, with 9 bases lining up with TRBD1. Germline V gives CDR1 ENHRY, CDR2 SYGVKD. V lost 4 bases, J lost 4 bases, and 8 bases stayed unmatched. The CDR3 sequence is 15 residues long. Here the CDR3 DNA reads TGTGCCATCAGTGCCCCGGGACAGGGTCAGTACGAGCAGTACTTC. It encodes CAISAPGQGQYEQYF.

The V gene is TRBV7-2, the J gene TRBJ1-5, with unresolved D. This CDR3 region has 16 residues. V lost 1 base and J 3 bases, leaving 13 bases between the germline ends. Germline V gives CDR1 SGHTA, CDR2 FQGNSA. The CDR3 reads CASSLVSGTSNQPQHF. For the CDR3, the DNA is TGTGCCAGCAGCTTAGTATCGGGAACATCCAATCAGCCCCAGCATTTT.

The rearrangement uses TRBV9 and TRBJ2-2; 7 bases agree with TRBD1. Germline V gives CDR1 SGDLS, CDR2 YYNGEE. Unmatched junction bases numbered 7, after V lost 2 bases and J lost 6 bases. This CDR3 spans 15 amino acids. The CDR3 DNA reads TGTGCCAGCAGCGTCCAGGGCCAGGGGGCCGGGGAGCTGTTTTTT. It encodes CASSVQGQGAGELFF.

In DNA, the CDR3 is TGTGCCAGCAGGCCCTTAAAAGATCAGCGGGGAACCTACGAGCAGTACTTC. It specifies CASRPLKDQRGTYEQYF. This rearrangement joins TRBV11-2 to TRBJ2-7; 7 nucleotides line up with TRBD2. The CDR3 extends over 17 amino acids. Germline V gene sequence: CDR1 SGHAT, CDR2 FQNNGV. With V trimmed by 6 bases and J by 2 bases, 16 bases remained unmatched. The whole variable domain, remainder taken from reference TRBV11-2 and TRBJ2-7, is EAGVAQSPRYKIIEKRQSVAFWCNPISGHATLYWYQQILGQGPKLLIQFQNNGVVDDSQLPKDRFSAERLKGVDSTLKIQPAKLEDSAVYLCASRPLKDQRGTYEQYFGPGTRLTVT.

About this clone itself: Other DNA sequences in the sample encode the same CDR3. The chain uses TRBV9 and TRBJ1-1, with 7 nucleotides matching TRBD1. V shed 4 bases, J shed 1 base, and the junction held 4 bases outside the gene matches. Per germline, CDR1 SGDLS and CDR2 YYNGEE. CDR3 length: 14 residues. The CDR3 is CASSPRTGNTEAFF. In DNA, the CDR3 is TGTGCCAGCAGCCCTCGGACAGGGAACACTGAAGCTTTCTTT. The variable domain in full, completed from reference TRBV9 and TRBJ1-1, reads DSGVTQTPKHLITATGQRVTLRCSPRSGDLSVYWYQQSLDQGLQFLIQYYNGEERAKGNILERFSAQQFPDLHSELNLSSLELGDSALYFCASSPRTGNTEAFFGQGTRLTVV.

V and J are TRBV6-5 and TRBJ2-7; D not certain. The CDR3 spans 14 residues. CDR1 is MNHEY, CDR2 SVGAGI, per germline. The germline V and J ends were trimmed by 1 base and 2 bases, with 9 bases remaining between them. CDR3 sequence reads: CASSYLGQPYEQYF. In DNA, the CDR3 is TGTGCCAGCAGTTACTTGGGTCAGCCCTACGAGCAGTACTTC.

This chain joins TRBV6-4 and TRBJ2-3, with D possibly TRBD1 on 6 matching bases. V dropped 5 bases and J dropped 2 bases, with 11 bases sitting between them. This CDR3 comprises 14 residues. Germline loops: CDR1 MRHNA, CDR2 SNTAGT. In nucleotides, the CDR3 is TGTGCCAGCAGTTGGGACAAAAACACAGATACGCAGTATTTT. It translates to CASSWDKNTDTQYF.

The rearrangement links TRBV25-1 to TRBJ2-1; D is unresolved. The V end was cut by 2 bases, the J end by 3 bases, with 5 bases between. The germline CDR1 and CDR2 sequences are MGHDK and SYGVNS. The CDR3 is made up of 13 amino acids. The CDR3 nucleotides read TGTGCCAGCAGTGAACCGGGCTACAATGAGCAGTTCTTC. This codes for CASSEPGYNEQFF.

The chain combines TRBV7-2 with TRBJ1-3; D possibly corresponds to TRBD1 (5 bases). V was shortened by 3 bases and J by 1 base, with 13 bases between the two germline ends. Germline V CDR1 and CDR2: SGHTA, FQGNSA. This CDR3 contains 16 residues. The CDR3 DNA sequence: TGTGCCAGCAGCTTCACGGGGGGTGGATCTGGAAACACCATATATTTT. Protein: CASSFTGGGSGNTIYF.

The chain combines TRBV28 with TRBJ1-1, with D tentatively TRBD1 (5 bases). The germline V gene encodes CDR1 MDHEN and CDR2 SYDVKM. Deletions cut 7 bases from V and 6 bases from J, with 21 bases between. The CDR3 is made up of 15 amino acids. CDR3 DNA sequence: TGTGCCAGCACTCCAGGTGGGGCACGGGGATCTGAAGCTTTCTTT. Translation: CASTPGGARGSEAFF.